This TCR beta chain was sequenced during a study of shared clonotypes between healthy human individuals. Study summary: CD4 naive and CD4 memory each took three plates per donor, while CD8 naive took two and CD8 memory one.

Germline V gene sequence: CDR1 MDHEN, CDR2 SYDVKM. This CDR3 is built from 16 residues. After removal of 6 bases from V and 1 base from J, the junction contained 9 bases not matched to a gene. As handled by the study authors: Quality scores were absent from the junction-only immunoSEQ sequences, so filtering differed. The protocol was immunoSEQ multiplex PCR, while the TCRdb copy is restricted to in-frame clones and leaves out a portion. V and J calls and clone size are copied from that table; D and trimming were computed from the DNA. Here the sample spans 2,100,000 or so clones, approximately 95% being singletons.

The chain combines TRBV28 with TRBJ2-1; TRBD2 aligns across 7 bases. This TCR came from a man between 18 and 29 years old in good health. The sequencing input was naive CD4+ T cells sorted from blood. The subset here: CD45RA+ positively selected. The CDR3 reads CASSVGGSGSYNEQFF. For the CDR3, the DNA is TGTGCCAGCAGCGTCGGGGGGTCGGGGTCCTACAATGAGCAGTTCTTC.